A single sample is the source of the 27 T cell receptor beta chains below, sequenced in a study of cytomegalovirus exposure and HLA in healthy donors. With 60 Vbeta and 13 Jbeta primers, the PCR was carried out. Only in-frame clones appear in the TCRdb table, and some are missing; sequencing was by immunoSEQ multiplex PCR. The data contain around 180,000 clones, 75% to 85% of them seen just once; the ten biggest clones take up roughly 1.5%. The specimen sequenced was PBMCs. The receptors derive from a woman aged 45-59 years in good health and CMV-seronegative.

This chain connects TRBV15 to TRBJ1-5; D is perhaps TRBD1 (5 bases). The CDR3 consists of 17 residues. Germline V gives CDR1 LNHNV, CDR2 YYDKDF (reference sequence). Trimming pared 0 bases from V and 2 bases from J, leaving 14 bases between. The CDR3 loop is CATSRDLGGFGNQPQHF. The CDR3 nucleotides read TGTGCCACCAGCAGAGATCTCGGGGGATTCGGCAATCAGCCCCAGCATTTT.

This rearrangement joins TRBV7-9 to TRBJ1-2; D unclear. The CDR3 is made up of 13 amino acids. Trimming cost V 0 bases and J 14 bases, with 16 bases left between them. The germline V gene encodes CDR1 SEHNR and CDR2 FQNEAQ (reference sequence). CDR3 residues: CASSLAVGPPGTF. In nucleotides, the CDR3 is TGTGCCAGCAGCTTAGCCGTCGGCCCTCCGGGAACCTTC.

This clone turned up a few times. The CDR3 DNA reads as TGTGCCAGCAGCTTTTCCGGGACAGGAGGCGGAGAGACCCAGTACTTC. Residues: CASSFSGTGGGETQYF. The chain joins TRBV5-8 to TRBJ2-5, with TRBD1 identical over 8 bases. Germline assignment: CDR1 SGHTS and CDR2 YDEGEE. The CDR3 sequence is 16 residues long. The V segment lost 2 bases and the J segment 4 bases; nucleotides outside the gene matches: 10.

V and J are TRBV9 and TRBJ2-5; 11 bases are shared with TRBD2. The CDR3 has 16 residues. The germline CDR1 and CDR2 sequences are SGDLS and YYNGEE. The J segment lost 0 bases and the V segment lost 0 bases, leaving 1 base of the junction unmatched. This CDR3 reads CASSVGLAGNQETQYF. The CDR3 DNA is TGTGCCAGCAGCGTAGGACTAGCGGGGAACCAAGAGACCCAGTACTTC. Full variable domain (missing parts from reference TRBV9 and TRBJ2-5): DSGVTQTPKHLITATGQRVTLRCSPRSGDLSVYWYQQSLDQGLQFLIQYYNGEERAKGNILERFSAQQFPDLHSELNLSSLELGDSALYFCASSVGLAGNQETQYFGPGTRLLVL.

The rearrangement links TRBV6-7 to TRBJ1-4, with D maybe TRBD1 (6 bases). TRBV6-7 is flagged as an ORF with uncertain function. With 2 bases removed from V and 1 base from J, the gap between germline ends came to 14 bases. The CDR3 runs 17 residues. As DNA, the CDR3 is TGTGCCAGCAGTTACGTCCAGGGGCGCCTAACTAATGAAAAACTGTTTTTT. Its protein product is CASSYVQGRLTNEKLFF.

V and J are TRBV28 and TRBJ1-4; weak D call: TRBD1 (6 bases). V lost 3 bases, J lost 5 bases, and 16 bases lay in between. This CDR3 contains 16 residues. Germline V lookup: CDR1 MDHEN, CDR2 SYDVKM. This chain's CDR3 is CASSFNPGTQNEKLFF. Here the CDR3 DNA reads TGTGCCAGCAGTTTCAATCCCGGGACACAGAATGAAAAACTGTTTTTT.

This chain joins TRBV6-5 and TRBJ1-2; tentative D call: TRBD1 (5 bases). Trimming removed 3 bases from V and 4 bases from J, with 15 bases in between. CDR3 length: 15 amino acids. Looked up from germline, CDR1 is MNHEY and CDR2 is SVGAGI. The CDR3 protein is CASSYIRQRGYGYTF. CDR3 sequence (DNA): TGTGCCAGCAGTTATATCCGACAGCGGGGCTATGGCTACACCTTC.

The gene calls are TRBV5-1 and TRBJ2-7; tentatively, D is TRBD2 (5 bases). The V gene's germline CDR1 is SGHRS and CDR2 YFSETQ. Trimming pared 5 bases from V and 3 bases from J, leaving 15 bases between. The CDR3 loop spans 14 amino acids. CDR3 coding DNA: TGCGCCAGCAGTTCCGGAGTAAGCGGCTACGAGCAGTACTTC. It codes for CASSSGVSGYEQYF.

The rearrangement joins TRBV6-1 to TRBJ2-5; 9 nucleotides match TRBD2. V was pared by 7 bases and J by 5 bases, with 8 bases of the junction left unmatched. The V gene's germline CDR1 is MNHNS and CDR2 SASEGT. This CDR3 comprises 14 residues. The CDR3 spells CASNHLAGAETQYF. In nucleotides, the CDR3 is TGTGCCAGCAACCATTTAGCGGGGGCGGAGACCCAGTACTTC.

The chain couples TRBV7-2 to TRBJ1-2; D gene unclear. CDR3 length equals 14 residues. V dropped 1 base and J dropped 1 base, with 7 bases sitting between them. The germline gives CDR1 SGHTA, CDR2 FQGNSA. CDR3 bases: TGTGCCAGCAGCTTAGACGGAGTTAACTATGGCTACACCTTC. It encodes CASSLDGVNYGYTF.

The chain has TRBV19 and TRBJ1-2, with 10 bases fitting TRBD1. This CDR3 contains 12 residues. The V gene's germline CDR1 is LNHDA and CDR2 SQIVND (reference sequence). The J segment lost 6 bases and the V segment lost 10 bases, leaving 5 bases of the junction unmatched. CDR3 loop: CATGQGENGYTF. The CDR3 DNA follows: TGTGCCACCGGACAGGGGGAGAATGGCTACACCTTC.

This clone was picked up a small number of times. The chain links TRBV4-1 to TRBJ1-5, with 8 bases lining up with TRBD1. This CDR3 region has 16 residues. Germline V lookup: CDR1 MGHRA, CDR2 YSYEKL. Trimming cost V 2 bases and J 3 bases; bases outside gene matches: 6. The CDR3 sequence is CASSQSGTGLNQPQHF. In DNA form, the CDR3 reads TGCGCCAGCAGCCAATCCGGGACAGGCCTCAATCAGCCCCAGCATTTT.

The gene calls are TRBV5-1 and TRBJ1-2; 9 bases align to TRBD1. V shed 4 bases and J 4 bases; nucleotides not matched to a gene: 17. CDR1 is SGHRS and CDR2 is YFSETQ in the germline V gene. CDR3 size: 18 residues. The CDR3, as DNA: TGCGCCAGCAGCCCAGGGGGACAGGGAGTGCCCACCTCCTATGGCTACACCTTC. Its protein is CASSPGGQGVPTSYGYTF.

The genes are TRBV7-3 and TRBJ1-4; 7 nucleotides match TRBD1. Trimming removed 1 base from V and 3 bases from J; junction bases left unmatched: 8. Germline loops: CDR1 SGHTA, CDR2 FQGTGA. This CDR3 comprises 17 residues. Here the CDR3 DNA reads TGTGCCAGCAGCTTAAGCAGCCTTAGGGGGCCTAATGAAAAACTGTTTTTT. It specifies CASSLSSLRGPNEKLFF.

V is TRBV19 and J is TRBJ2-3; TRBD1 is a possible D gene (5 bases). The CDR3 consists of 18 residues. Germline values: CDR1 LNHDA, CDR2 SQIVND (reference sequence). Trimming took off 1 base at V and 2 bases at J, with 19 bases between the two ends. The CDR3 DNA reads as TGTGCCAGTAGTATAGGGATTCGACGGGCAGGGAACACAGATACGCAGTATTTT. It codes for CASSIGIRRAGNTDTQYF.

The chain links TRBV7-2 to TRBJ1-2, with D unresolved. The CDR3 has 14 amino acids. The ends were cut back, 1 base at V and 2 bases at J, with 8 bases in the middle. CDR1 is SGHTA and CDR2 is FQGNSA in the germline V gene. DNA for the CDR3: TGTGCCAGCAGCTTAGTCCGAGAAAACTATGGCTACACCTTC. It specifies CASSLVRENYGYTF.

This clone appeared a few times. The chain has TRBV27 and TRBJ1-1, with no clear D. Looked up from germline, CDR1 is MNHEY and CDR2 is SMNVEV (reference sequence). The CDR3 totals 13 residues. The germline V and J ends were trimmed by 3 bases and 0 bases, with 5 bases remaining between them. CDR3: CASSFGLNTEAFF. The CDR3 DNA sequence: TGTGCCAGCAGTTTTGGGCTGAACACTGAAGCTTTCTTT.

V is TRBV6-6 and J is TRBJ1-1; the D gene is possibly TRBD1 (6 bases). The CDR3 contains 16 residues. The germline V gene encodes CDR1 MNHNY and CDR2 SVGAGI (reference sequence). V was cut by 0 bases and J by 1 base, with 12 bases left in between. CDR3 region: CASSYSLGAANTEAFF. CDR3 nucleotide sequence: TGTGCCAGCAGTTACTCGTTGGGGGCGGCGAACACTGAAGCTTTCTTT.

The chain couples TRBV6-1 to TRBJ2-1; 16 bases fit TRBD2. J was trimmed by 7 bases and V by 11 bases; bases with no gene match: 5. The CDR3 has 14 residues. Per germline, CDR1 MNHNS and CDR2 SASEGT. CDR3 sequence: CAGTSGRARNEQFF. For the CDR3, the DNA is TGTGCCGGGACTAGCGGGAGGGCCAGGAATGAGCAGTTCTTC.

V is TRBV9 and J is TRBJ2-7, with D unclear. CDR1 is SGDLS, CDR2 YYNGEE, per germline. V was trimmed by 0 bases and J by 0 bases, leaving 10 bases between them. The CDR3 contains 15 residues. CDR3 loop: CASSVGTGNSYEQYF. The CDR3, as DNA: TGTGCCAGCAGCGTAGGAACGGGTAACTCCTACGAGCAGTACTTC.

The CDR3: CASSDDNIVMNSPLHF. In DNA, the CDR3 is TGTGCCAGTAGTGACGACAATATCGTGATGAATTCACCCCTCCACTTT. This chain links TRBV19 with TRBJ1-6, with D unclear. Germline values: CDR1 LNHDA, CDR2 SQIVND (reference sequence). CDR3 length: 16 residues. Trimming left V 5 bases short and J 7 bases short, with 18 bases between.

The chain uses TRBV6-5 and TRBJ1-1; no clear D. V was shortened by 1 base and J by 0 bases, with 6 bases between the two germline ends. Looked up from germline, CDR1 is MNHEY and CDR2 is SVGAGI. The CDR3 has 14 amino acids. This CDR3 reads CASSYYSVNTEAFF. The CDR3 nucleotides read TGTGCCAGCAGTTACTATTCCGTGAACACTGAAGCTTTCTTT.

The chain is built from TRBV5-1 and TRBJ1-2; 12 bases map to TRBD1. Germline CDR1 reads SGHRS; CDR2 reads YFSETQ. The CDR3 extends over 15 amino acids. V shed 0 bases and J 6 bases; nucleotides not matched to a gene: 3. CDR3: CASSLEGQGANGYTF. CDR3 in DNA: TGCGCCAGCAGCTTGGAGGGACAGGGGGCTAATGGCTACACCTTC.

This chain joins TRBV9 and TRBJ1-2, with unresolved D. CDR1 and CDR2 (germline): SGDLS, YYNGEE. The V and J ends lost 0 bases and 2 bases respectively, with 11 bases between them. The CDR3 sequence is 15 residues long. As DNA, the CDR3 is TGTGCCAGCAGCGTAGAGGAGGCTCCGAACTATGGCTACACCTTC. Translated, it gives CASSVEEAPNYGYTF.

With regard to this clone: Other DNA sequences in this specimen translate into the identical CDR3. V usage is TRBV5-1 and J usage is TRBJ2-7, with TRBD2 matching 14 bases. Looked up from germline, CDR1 is SGHRS and CDR2 is YFSETQ. J gave up 0 bases and V 2 bases, and 4 bases lay outside the gene matches. The CDR3 is 17 amino acids. The CDR3 sequence: CASSFGLAGGLSYEQYF. The CDR3 region has the DNA TGCGCCAGCAGCTTCGGACTAGCGGGAGGACTCTCCTACGAGCAGTACTTC. Filled out from reference TRBV5-1 and TRBJ2-7, the complete variable domain reads KAGVTQTPRYLIKTRGQQVTLSCSPISGHRSVSWYQQTPGQGLQFLFEYFSETQRNKGNFPGRFSGRQFSNSRSEMNVSTLELGDSALYLCASSFGLAGGLSYEQYFGPGTRLTVT.

Only one count was recorded for this clone. A read error may account for a junction end that differs from germline. The chain couples TRBV7-7 to TRBJ2-2; TRBD2 aligns across 7 bases. The CDR3 sequence is 16 residues long. The V gene's germline CDR1 is SSHAT and CDR2 FNYEAQ (reference sequence). In nucleotides, the CDR3 is TGTGCTAGCAGCTTAGTGGCTAGCGGGAACACCGGGGAGCTGTTTTTT. Encoded protein: CASSLVASGNTGELFF. The full variable domain, rest sourced from reference TRBV7-7 and TRBJ2-2, is GAGVSQSPRYKVTKRGQDVTLRCDPISSHATLYWYQQALGQGPEFLTYFNYEAQPDKSGLPSDRFSAERPEGSISTLTIQRTEQRDSAMYRCASSLVASGNTGELFFGEGSRLTVL.

CDR3 residues: CASSQVDGEQYF. In DNA, the CDR3 is TGCGCCAGCAGCCAAGTCGACGGGGAGCAGTACTTC. This chain joins TRBV4-3 and TRBJ2-7; no reliable D call. Trimming shortened V by 1 base and J by 7 bases, and 8 bases separated the two germline ends. Germline V lookup: CDR1 LGHNA, CDR2 YSLEER. The CDR3 is made up of 12 amino acids.